This T cell receptor beta chain comes out of a study of blood T cell repertoires in COVID-19. The method was immunoSEQ multiplex PCR; TCRdb's version includes in-frame clones alone and lacks a portion of them. The sample contains over 300,000 clones, around 89% of which appear only once. Trimming removed 0 bases from V and 5 bases from J; junction bases left unmatched: 8. Germline V CDR1 and CDR2: MNHNS, SASEGT. The CDR3 length is 18 residues. Sample: peripheral blood. The origin of this receptor is a man between 18 and 35 years old who had recovered from COVID-19. The chain combines TRBV6-1 with TRBJ2-5; 14 bases agree with TRBD2. CDR3 sequence: CASSEATSGRAEMETQYF. The CDR3 DNA follows: TGTGCCAGCAGTGAAGCGACTAGCGGGAGGGCCGAGATGGAGACCCAGTACTTC.